This TCR beta chain was sequenced during a study of blood T cell repertoires in COVID-19. Across the study: From the United States, Italy and Spain came samples of acute and convalescent COVID-19. From T cells, B-cell-depleted T cells, or PBMCs came the material, which was cDNA or gDNA.

Sequencing was performed with immunoSEQ multiplex PCR; in TCRdb, only in-frame clones are kept and a portion is missing. The sample carries some 240,000 clones, approximately 89% recorded once. This CDR3 contains 15 residues. Trimming removed 4 bases at V and 6 bases at J, with 16 bases between. The germline V gene has CDR1 GTSNPN and CDR2 SVGIG (reference sequence). This TCR came from a woman in her thirties or forties who had recovered from COVID-19. The rearrangement links TRBV30 to TRBJ1-6, with D perhaps matching TRBD1 (5 bases). The sequenced sample was peripheral blood. The CDR3 region is CAWIQGPGGNSPLHF. The CDR3 nucleotides are TGTGCCTGGATTCAGGGTCCGGGGGGTAATTCACCCCTCCACTTT.